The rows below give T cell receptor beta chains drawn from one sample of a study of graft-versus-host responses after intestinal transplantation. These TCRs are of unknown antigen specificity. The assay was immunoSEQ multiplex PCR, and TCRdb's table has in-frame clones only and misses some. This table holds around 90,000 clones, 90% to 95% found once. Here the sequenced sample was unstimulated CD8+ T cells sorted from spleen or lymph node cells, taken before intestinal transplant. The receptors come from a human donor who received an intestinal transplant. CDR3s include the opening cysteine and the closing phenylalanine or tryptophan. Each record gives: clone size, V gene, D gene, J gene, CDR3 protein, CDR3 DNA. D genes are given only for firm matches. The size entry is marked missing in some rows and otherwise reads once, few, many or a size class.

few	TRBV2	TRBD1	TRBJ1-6	CASMGQGSNSPLHF	TGTGCCAGCATGGGACAGGGGTCGAATTCACCCCTCCACTTT
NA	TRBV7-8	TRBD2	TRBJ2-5	CASSETSVTLETQYF	TGTGCCAGCAGTGAAACTAGCGTCACCCTAGAGACCCAGTACTTC
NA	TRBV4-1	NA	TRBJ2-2	CASKSGGQGNGELFF	TGCGCCAGCAAAAGCGGGGGACAGGGAAACGGGGAGCTGTTTTTT
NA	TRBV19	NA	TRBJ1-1	CASTLGGTEAFF	TGTGCCAGTACCCTCGGGGGCACTGAAGCTTTCTTT
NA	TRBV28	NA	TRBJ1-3	CASSPWSGGDGNTIYF	TGTGCCAGCAGCCCTTGGTCGGGGGGCGATGGAAACACCATATATTTT
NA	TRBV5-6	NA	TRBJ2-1	CASSHQTGYNEQFF	TGTGCCAGCAGCCATCAGACAGGCTACAATGAGCAGTTCTTC
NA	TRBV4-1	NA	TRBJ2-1	CASSQDPDRVPNEQFF	TGCGCCAGCAGCCAAGATCCCGACCGGGTCCCCAATGAGCAGTTCTTC
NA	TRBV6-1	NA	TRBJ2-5	CASSEAIAAGETQYF	TGTGCCAGCAGTGAAGCGATAGCGGCGGGGGAGACCCAGTACTTC
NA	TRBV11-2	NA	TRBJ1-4	CASSLNFSGDEKLFF	TGTGCCAGCAGCTTAAATTTTTCAGGGGATGAAAAACTGTTTTTT
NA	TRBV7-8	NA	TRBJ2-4	CASSPVAGKTIAKNIQYF	TGTGCCAGCAGCCCCGTGGCCGGGAAAACAATAGCCAAAAACATTCAGTACTTC
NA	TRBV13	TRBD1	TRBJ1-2	CASSRDRVSYTF	TGTGCCAGCAGTCGGGACAGGGTGAGCTACACCTTC
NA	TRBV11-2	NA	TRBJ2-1	CASSLDQGGGPEQFF	TGTGCCAGCAGCTTAGATCAGGGGGGAGGACCTGAGCAGTTCTTC
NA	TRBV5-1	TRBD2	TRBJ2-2	CASSLGGDYPNTGELFF	TGCGCCAGCAGCTTAGGAGGGGACTACCCTAACACCGGGGAGCTGTTTTTT
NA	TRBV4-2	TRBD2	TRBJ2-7	CASSQEPSGRAGRYEQYF	TGTGCCAGCAGCCAAGAACCTAGCGGGAGGGCCGGACGGTACGAGCAGTACTTC
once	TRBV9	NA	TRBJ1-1	CASTAGGGRNLNTEAFF	TGTGCCAGCACCGCTGGGGGAGGACGGAACTTGAACACTGAAGCTTTCTTT
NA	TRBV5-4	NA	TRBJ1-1	CASSSWTVNTEAFF	TGTGCCAGCAGCTCATGGACAGTGAACACTGAAGCTTTCTTT
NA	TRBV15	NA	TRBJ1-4	CATTLARSTNEKLFF	TGTGCCACGACTTTAGCGAGATCAACTAATGAAAAACTGTTTTTT
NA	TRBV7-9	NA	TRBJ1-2	CASSLVAGAYGYTF	TGTGCCAGCAGCTTAGTTGCAGGCGCCTATGGCTACACCTTC
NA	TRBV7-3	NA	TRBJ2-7	CASSLEPGVFYEQYF	TGTGCCAGCAGCTTGGAACCGGGAGTTTTCTACGAGCAGTACTTC
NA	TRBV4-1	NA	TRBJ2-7	CASSQDRFGPTAYEQYF	TGCGCCAGCAGCCAAGACCGTTTCGGTCCCACTGCCTACGAGCAGTACTTC
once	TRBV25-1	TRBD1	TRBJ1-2	CASSDRQGGDGYTF	TGTGCCAGCAGTGACCGACAGGGGGGAGATGGCTACACCTTC
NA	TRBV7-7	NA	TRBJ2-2	CASKGRDNTGELFF	TGTGCCTCCAAAGGGCGGGACAACACCGGGGAGCTGTTTTTT
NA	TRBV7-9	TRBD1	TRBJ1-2	CASSFPGQGADGYTF	TGTGCCAGCAGCTTCCCGGGACAGGGGGCGGATGGCTACACCTTC
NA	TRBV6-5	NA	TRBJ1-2	CASSYSPGNYGYTF	TGTGCCAGCAGTTACTCCCCAGGGAACTATGGCTACACCTTC
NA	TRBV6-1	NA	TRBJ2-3	CASSGGYTGDTQYF	TGTGCCAGCAGCGGCGGATACACGGGGGATACGCAGTATTTT
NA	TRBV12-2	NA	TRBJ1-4	CASRPWGVDRFNEKLFF	TGTGCAAGTCGCCCTTGGGGCGTCGACAGGTTCAATGAAAAACTGTTTTTT
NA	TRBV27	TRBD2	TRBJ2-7	CASSLISGSLEEQYF	TGTGCCAGCAGTTTAATTAGCGGGAGCCTCGAGGAGCAGTACTTC
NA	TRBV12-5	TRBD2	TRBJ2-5	CASGPGLETETQYF	TGTGCTAGTGGTCCAGGACTAGAAACGGAGACCCAGTACTTC
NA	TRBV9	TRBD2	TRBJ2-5	CASSLPAGGREQETQYF	TGTGCCAGCAGCCTCCCAGCGGGGGGGCGGGAGCAAGAGACCCAGTACTTC